This entry lists 22 T cell receptor beta chains sequenced from one sample in a study of blood T cell repertoires in COVID-19. Clones were sequenced by immunoSEQ multiplex PCR, and TCRdb holds only the in-frame ones, with some missing. The sample includes roughly 64,000 clones, just over 85% seen only once; the top ten take approximately 3%. Source material: peripheral blood. These receptors all stem from a man in his fifties with active COVID-19.

The chain is built from TRBV11-3 and TRBJ2-1, with TRBD2 identical over 10 bases. V gave up 9 bases and J gave up 7 bases; unmatched junction bases: 9. The germline gives CDR1 SGHNT, CDR2 YENEEA. The CDR3 runs 14 residues. CDR3 residues: CASQRGGPRNEQFF. CDR3 sequence (DNA): TGTGCCAGTCAGCGGGGGGGCCCAAGGAATGAGCAGTTCTTC.

The rearrangement links TRBV5-1 to TRBJ2-7, with D maybe TRBD1 (6 bases). V dropped 2 bases and J dropped 4 bases, with 13 bases sitting between them. The CDR3 covers 14 residues. CDR1 SGHRS and CDR2 YFSETQ come from the germline V gene. The CDR3: CASSLNDRSYEQYF. The CDR3 nucleotides read TGCGCCAGCAGCTTAAACGACAGGTCTTACGAGCAGTACTTC.

The gene calls are TRBV6-5 and TRBJ1-5; possible D gene TRBD1, 5 bases. The CDR3 extends over 14 amino acids. Germline CDR1 MNHEY, CDR2 SVGAGI. V lost 7 bases, J lost 4 bases, and 14 bases lay in between. CDR3: CASTLWGGNQPQHF. In DNA form, the CDR3 reads TGTGCCAGCACCCTCTGGGGGGGGAATCAGCCCCAGCATTTT.

The chain employs TRBV5-5 and TRBJ2-1, with D uncertain. Per germline, CDR1 SGHKS and CDR2 YYEKEE (reference sequence). The CDR3 is made up of 13 amino acids. V was shortened by 2 bases and J by 5 bases, with 8 bases between the two germline ends. CDR3 DNA: TGTGCCAGCAGCTTTTACTACAACAATGAGCAGTTCTTC. Protein product: CASSFYYNNEQFF.

CDR3 sequence reads: CATSREPRTEAFF. The DNA for the CDR3 is TGTGCCACCAGCAGAGAGCCGCGGACTGAAGCTTTCTTT. This chain links TRBV15 with TRBJ1-1, with D hard to call. In germline, CDR1 is LNHNV, CDR2 YYDKDF (reference sequence). CDR3 length equals 13 residues. V lost 0 bases and J lost 5, with 7 bases in between.

V gene TRBV28 combines with J gene TRBJ1-4; D remains unclear. The V gene's germline CDR1 is MDHEN and CDR2 SYDVKM. V was trimmed by 3 bases and J by 5 bases, leaving 10 bases between them. CDR3 length: 14 amino acids. The CDR3 DNA is TGTGCCAGCAGTTTTGAGTCGGTGAATGAAAAACTGTTTTTT. Encoded protein: CASSFESVNEKLFF.

The CDR3 reads CASSFSGTGDQPQHF. The CDR3, as DNA: TGTGCCAGCAGCTTCTCCGGGACTGGGGATCAGCCCCAGCATTTT. V and J are TRBV5-5 and TRBJ1-5, with D possibly TRBD1 on 5 matching bases. This CDR3 comprises 15 residues. The ends were cut back, 2 bases at V and 5 bases at J, with 14 bases in the middle. The germline gives CDR1 SGHKS, CDR2 YYEKEE (reference sequence).

The rearrangement joins TRBV5-5 to TRBJ2-3; 8 bases agree with TRBD2. CDR1 and CDR2 from the germline V gene are SGHKS and YYEKEE (reference sequence). Trimming removed 1 base from V and 3 bases from J; junction bases left unmatched: 7. The CDR3 contains 16 residues. The CDR3 here is CASSLRAGGRTDTQYF. In DNA, the CDR3 is TGTGCCAGCAGCTTGAGGGCGGGGGGCAGGACAGATACGCAGTATTTT.

V and J are TRBV6-5 and TRBJ1-6; D call uncertain. Germline values: CDR1 MNHEY, CDR2 SVGAGI. V lost 0 bases, J lost 8 bases, and 2 bases lay in between. The CDR3 consists of 12 residues. CDR3 DNA sequence: TGTGCCAGCAGTTACTCCGATTCACCCCTCCACTTT. This encodes CASSYSDSPLHF.

The chain is built from TRBV18 and TRBJ2-3, with TRBD2 identical over 9 bases. V was clipped by 4 bases and J by 3 bases; unmatched bases: 11. The CDR3 sequence is 17 residues long. CDR1 and CDR2 (germline): KGHSH, LQKENI. CDR3 DNA sequence: TGTGCCAGCTCACTTTTGACTAGCGGTGAGGGGACAGATACGCAGTATTTT. Its translation is CASSLLTSGEGTDTQYF.

The chain couples TRBV6-5 to TRBJ2-5, with a possible D match to TRBD2 (6 bases). Trimming removed 6 bases from V and 7 bases from J, with 15 bases in between. Germline V gene sequence: CDR1 MNHEY, CDR2 SVGAGI. The CDR3 length is 13 residues. CDR3 protein: CASSRALRGTQYF. DNA of the CDR3: TGTGCCAGCAGCCGGGCCCTGCGGGGGACCCAGTACTTC.

The chain carries TRBV19 and TRBJ1-5, with no clear D. The ends were cut back, 1 base at V and 3 bases at J, with 10 bases in the middle. This CDR3 has 15 amino acids. Germline V lookup: CDR1 LNHDA, CDR2 SQIVND (reference sequence). The CDR3 reads CASSIVGSSNQPQHF. The CDR3 nucleotides are TGTGCCAGTAGTATAGTGGGCAGCTCCAATCAGCCCCAGCATTTT. The full variable domain, with the rest looked up from reference TRBV19 and TRBJ1-5, is DGGITQSPKYLFRKEGQNVTLSCEQNLNHDAMYWYRQDPGQGLRLIYYSQIVNDFQKGDIAEGYSVSREKKESFPLTVTSAQKNPTAFYLCASSIVGSSNQPQHFGDGTRLSIL.

The chain employs TRBV5-1 and TRBJ2-1; possible D gene TRBD2, 6 bases. Germline loops: CDR1 SGHRS, CDR2 YFSETQ. Between the trimmed V and J ends, which lost 5 bases and 1 base, there was a span of 13 bases. This CDR3 spans 15 amino acids. The CDR3 DNA follows: TGCGCCAGCAGTGGGGGGACCCTTTCCTACAATGAGCAGTTCTTC. Translated, it gives CASSGGTLSYNEQFF.

This clone was recorded a few times. J is TRBJ1-5 and V is TRBV19; TRBD1 might be the D (6 bases). This CDR3 comprises 13 residues. Germline V CDR1 and CDR2: LNHDA, SQIVND (reference sequence). The V gene lost 7 bases and the J gene lost 3 bases, with 10 bases spanning the gap. The CDR3 is CASMGTPNQPQHF. DNA of the CDR3: TGTGCCAGTATGGGGACACCCAATCAGCCCCAGCATTTT.

This clone has just a few counts. This chain uses TRBV7-2 with TRBJ2-1, with a tentative D call TRBD1 (5 bases). The CDR3 has 13 amino acids. The germline V gene has CDR1 SGHTA and CDR2 FQGNSA. V was shortened by 1 base and J by 5 bases, with 6 bases between the two germline ends. CDR3 DNA: TGTGCCAGCAGCTTAGACAGGAACAATGAGCAGTTCTTC. Its protein is CASSLDRNNEQFF.

The chain has TRBV25-1 and TRBJ2-1; 11 bases are shared with TRBD2. CDR3 length: 17 residues. Germline V gene sequence: CDR1 MGHDK, CDR2 SYGVNS. The V and J ends lost 4 bases and 3 bases, in that order; junction bases with no gene match: 8. The CDR3 loop is CASSGTLLAGDYNEQFF. As DNA, the CDR3 is TGTGCCAGCAGTGGAACACTACTAGCGGGGGACTACAATGAGCAGTTCTTC.

The chain carries TRBV6-2 or TRBV6-3 and TRBJ2-1; D might be TRBD2 (5 bases). CDR1 and CDR2 (germline): MNHEY, SVGEGT. The CDR3 totals 11 residues. The V and J ends lost 5 bases and 7 bases respectively, with 6 bases between them. The CDR3 bases are TGTGCCAGCAGTGGGGAGAATGAGCAGTTCTTC. Its protein is CASSGENEQFF.

This chain joins TRBV5-1 and TRBJ2-1; TRBD2 is a possible D gene (5 bases). The CDR3 is 16 residues long. The V gene's germline CDR1 is SGHRS and CDR2 YFSETQ. Between the trimmed V and J ends, which lost 0 bases and 2 bases, there was a span of 12 bases. The CDR3 sequence: CASSLAPGVTYNEQFF. DNA for the CDR3: TGCGCCAGCAGCTTGGCCCCCGGGGTAACCTACAATGAGCAGTTCTTC. The full variable domain, rest sourced from reference TRBV5-1 and TRBJ2-1, is KAGVTQTPRYLIKTRGQQVTLSCSPISGHRSVSWYQQTPGQGLQFLFEYFSETQRNKGNFPGRFSGRQFSNSRSEMNVSTLELGDSALYLCASSLAPGVTYNEQFFGPGTRLTVL.

This chain connects TRBV6-5 to TRBJ1-1; 7 bases are shared with TRBD1. V shed 6 bases and J 8 bases; nucleotides not matched to a gene: 12. Germline values: CDR1 MNHEY, CDR2 SVGAGI. The CDR3 runs 14 residues. CDR3 in DNA: TGTGCCAGCAGAGAGACAGGGAAGGTAGGGGAAGCTTTCTTT. It specifies CASRETGKVGEAFF.

The genes are TRBV27 and TRBJ2-2; 8 nucleotides align to TRBD1. Germline V gene data show CDR1 as MNHEY and CDR2 as SMNVEV (reference sequence). After removal of 2 bases from V and 4 bases from J, the junction contained 3 bases not matched to a gene. The CDR3 consists of 15 residues. This CDR3 is CASSLVQGATGELFF. CDR3 in DNA: TGTGCCAGCAGTTTAGTTCAGGGGGCCACCGGGGAGCTGTTTTTT.

The V and J genes are TRBV18 and TRBJ1-3; D unclear. Germline V gene data show CDR1 as KGHSH and CDR2 as LQKENI. V lost 3 bases to trimming and J lost 0 bases, with 9 bases between them. The CDR3 sequence is 15 residues long. Here the CDR3 DNA reads TGTGCCAGCTCACCTAATCCCGGCTCTGGAAACACCATATATTTT. Amino acids: CASSPNPGSGNTIYF.

This chain connects TRBV9 to TRBJ2-7; 11 bases match TRBD1. Per germline, CDR1 SGDLS and CDR2 YYNGEE. This CDR3 spans 14 amino acids. J was trimmed by 3 bases and V by 4 bases; bases with no gene match: 3. The CDR3 DNA reads TGTGCCAGCAGCCAAGGGACAGGGGGCTACGAGCAGTACTTC. Its translation: CASSQGTGGYEQYF.